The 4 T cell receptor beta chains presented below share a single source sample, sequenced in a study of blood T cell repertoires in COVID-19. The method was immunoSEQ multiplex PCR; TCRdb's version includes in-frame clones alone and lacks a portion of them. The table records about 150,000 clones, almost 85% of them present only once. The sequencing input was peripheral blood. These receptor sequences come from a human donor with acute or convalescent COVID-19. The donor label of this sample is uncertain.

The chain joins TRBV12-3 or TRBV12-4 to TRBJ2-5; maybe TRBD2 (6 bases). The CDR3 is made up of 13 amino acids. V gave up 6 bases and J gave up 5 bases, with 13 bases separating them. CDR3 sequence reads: CASSPTGEETQYF. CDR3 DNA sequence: TGTGCCAGCAGCCCGACGGGGGAGGAGACCCAGTACTTC.

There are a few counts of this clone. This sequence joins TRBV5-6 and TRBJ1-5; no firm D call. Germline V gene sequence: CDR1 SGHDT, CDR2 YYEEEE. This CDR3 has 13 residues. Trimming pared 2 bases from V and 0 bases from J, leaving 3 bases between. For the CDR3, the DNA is TGTGCCAGCAGCTTCTCTAGCAATCAGCCCCAGCATTTT. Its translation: CASSFSSNQPQHF.

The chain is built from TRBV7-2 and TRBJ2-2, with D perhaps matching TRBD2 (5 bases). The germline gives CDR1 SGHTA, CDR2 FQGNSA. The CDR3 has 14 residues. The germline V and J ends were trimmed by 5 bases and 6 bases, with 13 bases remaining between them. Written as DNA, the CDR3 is TGTGCCAGCAGCGTCCTAGCTTTGGCCGGGGAGCTGTTTTTT. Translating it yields CASSVLALAGELFF.

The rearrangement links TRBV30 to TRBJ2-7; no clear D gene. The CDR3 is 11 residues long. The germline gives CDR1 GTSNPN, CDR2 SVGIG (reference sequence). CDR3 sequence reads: CATGVTYEQYF. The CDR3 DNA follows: TGTGCTACGGGTGTCACCTACGAGCAGTACTTC.